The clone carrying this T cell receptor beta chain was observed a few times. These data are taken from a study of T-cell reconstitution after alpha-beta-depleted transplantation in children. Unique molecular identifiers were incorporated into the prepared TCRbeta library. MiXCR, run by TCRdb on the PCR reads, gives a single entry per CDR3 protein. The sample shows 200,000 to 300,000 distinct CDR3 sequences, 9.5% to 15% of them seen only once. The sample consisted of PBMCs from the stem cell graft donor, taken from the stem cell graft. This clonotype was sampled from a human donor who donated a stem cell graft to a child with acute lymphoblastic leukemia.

The CDR3 DNA reads TGTGCCATCAGTGAGTCGGGGTCGGGGTATGGCTACACCTTC. Its translation: CAISESGSGYGYTF. The rearrangement joins TRBV10-3 to TRBJ1-2; D call uncertain. Germline V CDR1 and CDR2: ENHRY, SYGVKD. The V gene lost 0 bases and the J gene lost 5 bases, with 10 bases spanning the gap. The CDR3 has 14 residues.